One sample yielded the 12 T cell receptor beta chains listed below, sequenced in a study of PD-1 blockade in classical Hodgkin lymphoma. All the patients suffered relapse after autologous stem cell transplantation, and brentuximab vedotin exposure differed. Assay used: immunoSEQ multiplex PCR; TCRdb lists only in-frame clones, some missing. This sample carries about 26,000 clones, 67% of them seen once, and the ten largest clones take about an eighth. Source: peripheral blood mononuclear cells (PBMCs), taken before the second cycle of nivolumab. Every receptor here comes from a human donor with classical Hodgkin lymphoma.

This chain links TRBV6-6 with TRBJ1-1; 10 bases fit TRBD1. Germline assignment: CDR1 MNHNY and CDR2 SVGAGI (reference sequence). This CDR3 spans 14 amino acids. J gave up 5 bases and V 4 bases, and 4 bases lay outside the gene matches. Here the CDR3 reads CASSWDRGSTEAFF. CDR3 DNA sequence: TGTGCCAGCAGTTGGGACAGGGGAAGTACTGAAGCTTTCTTT.

The chain has TRBV29-1 and TRBJ2-7; no clear D. CDR3 length: 12 residues. CDR1 SQVTM and CDR2 ANQGSEA come from the germline V gene. V was cut by 1 base and J by 3 bases, with 7 bases left in between. CDR3 nucleotide sequence: TGCAGCGTTGAAGTGGCAGACTACGAGCAGTACTTC. Translated, it gives CSVEVADYEQYF.

The gene calls are TRBV28 and TRBJ1-5; maybe TRBD1 (5 bases). This CDR3 is 13 amino acids long. The ends were cut back, 4 bases at V and 7 bases at J, with 11 bases in the middle. Germline V lookup: CDR1 MDHEN, CDR2 SYDVKM. This CDR3 is CASSWDLAQPQHF. CDR3 in DNA: TGTGCCAGCAGTTGGGACCTAGCGCAGCCCCAGCATTTT.

The chain recombines TRBV9 with TRBJ2-1; D is perhaps TRBD2 (5 bases). CDR1 is SGDLS and CDR2 is YYNGEE in the germline V gene. Trimming shortened V by 0 bases and J by 7 bases, and 14 bases separated the two germline ends. The CDR3 runs to 15 residues. CDR3 amino acids: CASSVGGLGRNEQFF. The CDR3 region has the DNA TGTGCCAGCAGCGTAGGCGGCCTAGGGAGAAATGAGCAGTTCTTC.

The chain employs TRBV9 and TRBJ2-5; a possible D gene is TRBD2 (6 bases). Germline V gene lookup returns CDR1 SGDLS and CDR2 YYNGEE. The CDR3 extends over 14 amino acids. Between the trimmed V and J ends, which lost 0 bases and 2 bases, there was a span of 8 bases. In DNA, the CDR3 is TGTGCCAGCAGCGTAGGTGGACTACAAGAGACCCAGTACTTC. Translation gives CASSVGGLQETQYF.

This clone turned up a few times. The gene calls are TRBV4-2 and TRBJ1-2, with a possible D match to TRBD1 (5 bases). The CDR3 runs to 15 residues. Germline V gene lookup returns CDR1 LGHNA and CDR2 YNFKEQ. Trimming removed 3 bases at V and 2 bases at J, with 13 bases between. Written as DNA, the CDR3 is TGTGCCAGCAGCCACCCGGGACGGAAGAACTATGGCTACACCTTC. Translation gives CASSHPGRKNYGYTF.

J is TRBJ2-7 and V is TRBV6-1, with 10 nucleotides matching TRBD2. The CDR3 is made up of 14 amino acids. Trimming removed 5 bases from V and 4 bases from J; junction bases left unmatched: 5. CDR1 is MNHNS, CDR2 SASEGT, per germline. CDR3 protein: CASSPAGGLYEQYF. The CDR3 nucleotides read TGTGCCAGCAGTCCAGCGGGAGGGCTTTACGAGCAGTACTTC.

The chain carries TRBV28 and TRBJ1-5, with 9 bases aligning to TRBD1. Germline CDR1 MDHEN, CDR2 SYDVKM. The CDR3 has 15 amino acids. The V gene end was trimmed by 3 bases and the J gene end by 3 bases; junction bases not matched to a gene: 3. The CDR3 protein is CASSLGQGVNQPQHF. In DNA, the CDR3 is TGTGCCAGCAGTTTGGGACAGGGAGTCAATCAGCCCCAGCATTTT.

The V and J genes are TRBV28 and TRBJ2-5; weak D call: TRBD1 (6 bases). Germline CDR1 and CDR2: MDHEN and SYDVKM. The CDR3 runs 15 residues. Trimming stripped 3 bases from V and 4 bases from J, with 15 bases between. The CDR3 DNA sequence: TGTGCCAGCAGTTTGCTACTACAGGGAGCAGAGACCCAGTACTTC. Encoded protein: CASSLLLQGAETQYF.

The J gene is TRBJ1-2, the V gene TRBV28; D is unresolved. V was pared by 6 bases and J by 4 bases, with 12 bases between. This CDR3 has 13 residues. Germline CDR1 is MDHEN and CDR2 is SYDVKM. The CDR3 nucleotides are TGTGCCAGCAGCCTTTTCGCCGGCTATGGCTACACCTTC. This gives the protein CASSLFAGYGYTF.

This sequence joins TRBV6-5 and TRBJ2-1; D is perhaps TRBD1 or TRBD2 (6 bases each). In germline, CDR1 is MNHEY, CDR2 SVGAGI. V was trimmed by 6 bases and J by 10 bases, leaving 19 bases between them. There are 14 residues in the CDR3. DNA for the CDR3: TGTGCCAGCAGCCCCACTAGGGGGGCGGGGGAGCAGTTCTTC. Its translation is CASSPTRGAGEQFF.

For this clone: A much more abundant neighbour one base away suggests this may be a read error. This sample also contains other DNA sequences that code for the same CDR3. V and J are TRBV5-5 and TRBJ2-7, with no clear D. Germline CDR1 is SGHKS and CDR2 is YYEKEE (reference sequence). This CDR3 region has 15 residues. CDR3 amino acids: CASSFFDYKSYEQYF. As DNA, the CDR3 is TGTGCCAGCAGCTTTTTCGATTATAAATCCTACGAGCAGTACTTT.